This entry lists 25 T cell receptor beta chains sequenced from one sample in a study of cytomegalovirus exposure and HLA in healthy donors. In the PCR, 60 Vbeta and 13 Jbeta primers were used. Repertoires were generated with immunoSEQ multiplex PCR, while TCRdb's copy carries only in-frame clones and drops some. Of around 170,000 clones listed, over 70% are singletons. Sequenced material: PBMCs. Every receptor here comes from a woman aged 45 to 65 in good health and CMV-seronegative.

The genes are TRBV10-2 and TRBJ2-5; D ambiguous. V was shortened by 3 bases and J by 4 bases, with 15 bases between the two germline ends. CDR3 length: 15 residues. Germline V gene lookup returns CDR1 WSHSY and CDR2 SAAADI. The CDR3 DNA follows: TGCGCCAGCAGTGATAGACTGCCCTACGGAGAGACCCAGTACTTC. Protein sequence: CASSDRLPYGETQYF.

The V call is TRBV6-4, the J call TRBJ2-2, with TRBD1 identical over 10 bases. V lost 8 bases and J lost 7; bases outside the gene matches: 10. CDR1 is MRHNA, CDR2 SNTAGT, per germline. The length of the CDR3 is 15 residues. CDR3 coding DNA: TGTGCCAGCGCCCCAGGGACAGGGGTTGACGGGGAGCTGTTTTTT. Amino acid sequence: CASAPGTGVDGELFF.

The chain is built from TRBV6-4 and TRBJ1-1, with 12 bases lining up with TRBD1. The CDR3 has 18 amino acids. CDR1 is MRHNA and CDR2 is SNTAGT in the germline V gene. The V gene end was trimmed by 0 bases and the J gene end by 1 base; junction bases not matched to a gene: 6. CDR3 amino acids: CASSDSWDRGRRNTEAFF. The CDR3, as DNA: TGTGCCAGCAGTGACTCGTGGGACAGGGGGCGGCGGAACACTGAAGCTTTCTTT.

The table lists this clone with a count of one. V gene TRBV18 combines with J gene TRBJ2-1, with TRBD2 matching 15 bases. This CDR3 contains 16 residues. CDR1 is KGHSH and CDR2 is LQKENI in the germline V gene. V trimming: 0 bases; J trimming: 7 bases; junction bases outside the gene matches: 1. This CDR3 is CASSPPGLAGGNEQFF. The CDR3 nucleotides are TGTGCCAGCTCACCACCGGGACTAGCGGGAGGAAATGAGCAGTTCTTC.

Here the CDR3 reads CATRTGGNQPQHF. CDR3 coding DNA: TGTGCCACCCGGACAGGGGGAAATCAGCCCCAGCATTTT. The chain couples TRBV19 to TRBJ1-5, with TRBD1 matching over 10 bases. The CDR3 loop spans 13 amino acids. Germline assignment: CDR1 LNHDA and CDR2 SQIVND (reference sequence). The junction had 4 bases not matched to a gene; V was cut back by 10 bases and J by 4 bases. The whole variable domain, filled in from reference TRBV19 and TRBJ1-5, reads DGGITQSPKYLFRKEGQNVTLSCEQNLNHDAMYWYRQDPGQGLRLIYYSQIVNDFQKGDIAEGYSVSREKKESFPLTVTSAQKNPTAFYLCATRTGGNQPQHFGDGTRLSIL.

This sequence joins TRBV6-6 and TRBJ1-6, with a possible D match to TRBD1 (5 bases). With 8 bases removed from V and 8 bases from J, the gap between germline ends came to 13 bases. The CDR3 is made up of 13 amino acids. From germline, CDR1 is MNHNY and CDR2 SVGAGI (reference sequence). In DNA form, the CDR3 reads TGTGCCAGCTTAAGGGGCTTGGATTCACCCCTCCACTTT. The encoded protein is CASLRGLDSPLHF.

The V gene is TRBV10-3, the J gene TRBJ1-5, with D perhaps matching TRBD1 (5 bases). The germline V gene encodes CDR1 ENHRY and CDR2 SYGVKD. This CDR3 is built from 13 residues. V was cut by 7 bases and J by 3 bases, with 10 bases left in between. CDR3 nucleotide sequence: TGTGCCATCAATGGGGGACTCAATCAGCCCCAGCATTTT. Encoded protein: CAINGGLNQPQHF.

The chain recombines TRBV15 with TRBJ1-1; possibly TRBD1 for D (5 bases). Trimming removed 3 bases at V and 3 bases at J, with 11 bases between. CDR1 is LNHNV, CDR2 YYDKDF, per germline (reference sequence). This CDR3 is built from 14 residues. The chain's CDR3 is CATSSTTDYTEAFF. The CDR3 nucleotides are TGTGCCACCAGCAGTACGACAGACTACACTGAAGCTTTCTTT.

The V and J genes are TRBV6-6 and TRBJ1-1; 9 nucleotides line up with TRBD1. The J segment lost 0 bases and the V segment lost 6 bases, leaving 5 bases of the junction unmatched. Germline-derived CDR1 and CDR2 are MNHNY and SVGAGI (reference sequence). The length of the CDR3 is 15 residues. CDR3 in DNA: TGTGCCAGCAGCTCCGGGACAGGGATGAACACTGAAGCTTTCTTT. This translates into CASSSGTGMNTEAFF.

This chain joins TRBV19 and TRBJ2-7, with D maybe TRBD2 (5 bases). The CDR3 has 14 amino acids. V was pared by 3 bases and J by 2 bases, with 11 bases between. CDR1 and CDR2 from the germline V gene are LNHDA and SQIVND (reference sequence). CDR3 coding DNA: TGTGCCAGTAGTATGGACGGGGAGACCTACGAGCAGTACTTC. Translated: CASSMDGETYEQYF.

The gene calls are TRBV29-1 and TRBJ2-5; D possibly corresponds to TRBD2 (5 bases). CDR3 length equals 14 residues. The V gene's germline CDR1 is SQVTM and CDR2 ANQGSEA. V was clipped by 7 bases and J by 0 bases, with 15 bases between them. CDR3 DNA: TGCAGCGCCACTAGGGCGGAGTACCAAGAGACCCAGTACTTC. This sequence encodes CSATRAEYQETQYF.

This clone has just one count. CDR3 region: CASSSSSYEQYF. CDR3 DNA: TGTGCCAGCAGCTCTAGCTCCTACGAGCAGTACTTC. The chain recombines TRBV9 with TRBJ2-7; D not resolved. There are 12 residues in the CDR3. Trimming removed 4 bases at V and 0 bases at J, with 5 bases between. Germline values: CDR1 SGDLS, CDR2 YYNGEE. Complete variable domain (other parts from reference TRBV9 and TRBJ2-7): DSGVTQTPKHLITATGQRVTLRCSPRSGDLSVYWYQQSLDQGLQFLIQYYNGEERAKGNILERFSAQQFPDLHSELNLSSLELGDSALYFCASSSSSYEQYFGPGTRLTVT.

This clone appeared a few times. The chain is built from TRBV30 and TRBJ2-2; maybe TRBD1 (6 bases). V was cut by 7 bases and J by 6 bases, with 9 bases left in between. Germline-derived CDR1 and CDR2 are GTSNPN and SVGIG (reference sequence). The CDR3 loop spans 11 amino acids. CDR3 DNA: TGTGCCTACCAGGGGTCCGGGGAGCTGTTTTTT. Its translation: CAYQGSGELFF.

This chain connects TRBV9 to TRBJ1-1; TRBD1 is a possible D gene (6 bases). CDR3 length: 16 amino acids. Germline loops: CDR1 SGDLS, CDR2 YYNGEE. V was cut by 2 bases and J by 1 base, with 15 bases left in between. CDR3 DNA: TGTGCCAGCAGCGTCTCTCGGGAGGGGGGGAACACTGAAGCTTTCTTT. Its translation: CASSVSREGGNTEAFF.

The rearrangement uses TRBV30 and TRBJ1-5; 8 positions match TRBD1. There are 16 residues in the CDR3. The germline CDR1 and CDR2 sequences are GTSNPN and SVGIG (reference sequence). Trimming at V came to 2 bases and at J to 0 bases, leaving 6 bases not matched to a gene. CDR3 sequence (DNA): TGTGCCTGGAGTCCCGGGACAGGTTATAGCAATCAGCCCCAGCATTTT. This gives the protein CAWSPGTGYSNQPQHF.

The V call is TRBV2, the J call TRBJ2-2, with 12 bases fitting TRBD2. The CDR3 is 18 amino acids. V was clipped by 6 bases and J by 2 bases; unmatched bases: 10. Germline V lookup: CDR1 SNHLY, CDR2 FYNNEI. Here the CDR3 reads CASSHGLAGRLNTGELFF. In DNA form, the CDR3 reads TGTGCCAGCAGCCACGGACTAGCGGGACGATTAAACACCGGGGAGCTGTTTTTT.

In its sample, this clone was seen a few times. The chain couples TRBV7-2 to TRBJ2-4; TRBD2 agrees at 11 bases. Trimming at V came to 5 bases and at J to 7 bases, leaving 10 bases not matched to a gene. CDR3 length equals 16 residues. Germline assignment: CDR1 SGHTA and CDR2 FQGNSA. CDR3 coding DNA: TGTGCCAGCAGCGCTGTAGCGGGGGGGCCCGGTAACATTCAGTACTTC. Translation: CASSAVAGGPGNIQYF.

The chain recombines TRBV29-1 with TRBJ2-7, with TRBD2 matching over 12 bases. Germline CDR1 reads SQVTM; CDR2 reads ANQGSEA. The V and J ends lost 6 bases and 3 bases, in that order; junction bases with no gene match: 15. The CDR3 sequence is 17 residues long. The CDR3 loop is CSVAGLAGPRRVYEQYF. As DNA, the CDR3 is TGCAGCGTGGCTGGACTAGCGGGACCCCGCAGGGTCTACGAGCAGTACTTC.

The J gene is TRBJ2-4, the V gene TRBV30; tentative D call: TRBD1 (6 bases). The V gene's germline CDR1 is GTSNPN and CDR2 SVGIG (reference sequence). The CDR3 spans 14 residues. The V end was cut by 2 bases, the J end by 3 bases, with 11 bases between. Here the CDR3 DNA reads TGTGCCTGGAGTCGGACAGTGGGCAAAAACATTCAGTACTTC. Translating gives CAWSRTVGKNIQYF.

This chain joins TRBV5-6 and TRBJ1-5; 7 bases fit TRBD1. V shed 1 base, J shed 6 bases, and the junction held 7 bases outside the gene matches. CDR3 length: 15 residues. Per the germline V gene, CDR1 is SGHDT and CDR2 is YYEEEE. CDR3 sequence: CASSLWSGGGQPQHF. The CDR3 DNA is TGTGCCAGCAGCTTGTGGTCAGGGGGAGGTCAGCCCCAGCATTTT. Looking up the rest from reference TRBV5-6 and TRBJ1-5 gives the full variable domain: DAGVTQSPTHLIKTRGQQVTLRCSPKSGHDTVSWYQQALGQGPQFIFQYYEEEERQRGNFPDRFSGHQFPNYSSELNVNALLLGDSALYLCASSLWSGGGQPQHFGDGTRLSIL.

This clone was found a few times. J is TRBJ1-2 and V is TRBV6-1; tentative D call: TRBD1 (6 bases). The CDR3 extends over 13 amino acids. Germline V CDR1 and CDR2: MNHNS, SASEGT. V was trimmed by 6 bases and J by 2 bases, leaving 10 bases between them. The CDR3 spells CASSRGSNYGYTF. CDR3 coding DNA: TGTGCCAGCAGCAGGGGTTCCAACTATGGCTACACCTTC.

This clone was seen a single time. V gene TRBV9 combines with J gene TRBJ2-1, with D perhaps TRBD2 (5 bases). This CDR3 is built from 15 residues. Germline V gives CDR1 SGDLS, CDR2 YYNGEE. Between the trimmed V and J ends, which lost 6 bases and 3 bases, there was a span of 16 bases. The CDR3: CASTLSARDYNEQFF. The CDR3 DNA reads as TGTGCCAGCACCTTATCAGCCCGGGACTACAATGAGCAGTTCTTC. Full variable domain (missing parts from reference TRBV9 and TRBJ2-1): DSGVTQTPKHLITATGQRVTLRCSPRSGDLSVYWYQQSLDQGLQFLIQYYNGEERAKGNILERFSAQQFPDLHSELNLSSLELGDSALYFCASTLSARDYNEQFFGPGTRLTVL.

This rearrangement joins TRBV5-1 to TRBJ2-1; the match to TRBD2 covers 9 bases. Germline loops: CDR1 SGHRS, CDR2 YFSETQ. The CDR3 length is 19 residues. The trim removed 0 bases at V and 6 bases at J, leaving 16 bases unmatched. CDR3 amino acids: CASSLVLNLRGRAFNEQFF. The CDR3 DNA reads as TGCGCCAGCAGCTTGGTTCTAAATCTTCGCGGGAGGGCCTTCAATGAGCAGTTCTTC.

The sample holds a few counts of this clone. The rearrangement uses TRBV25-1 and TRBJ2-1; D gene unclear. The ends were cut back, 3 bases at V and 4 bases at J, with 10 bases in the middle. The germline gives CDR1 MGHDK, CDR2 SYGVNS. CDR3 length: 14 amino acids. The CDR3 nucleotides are TGTGCCAGCAGTGAGTCGGGTATGTACAATGAGCAGTTCTTC. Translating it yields CASSESGMYNEQFF.

The CDR3 loop is CASSMAGQGDYEQYF. The CDR3 DNA reads TGCGCCAGCAGCATGGCGGGACAGGGGGACTACGAGCAGTACTTC. The V and J genes are TRBV5-1 and TRBJ2-7; 11 nucleotides match TRBD1. Germline-derived CDR1 and CDR2 are SGHRS and YFSETQ. This CDR3 is built from 15 residues. Trimming at V came to 4 bases and at J to 3 bases, leaving 6 bases not matched to a gene.